This section outlines one T cell receptor (beta chain) sequence together with its context. The source of the sample is a study of blood T cell repertoires in COVID-19. The cohort comprised adults aged 18 to 89 years residing in about two dozen US areas. Germline V gene sequence: CDR1 SQVTM, CDR2 ANQGSEA. Trimming left V 3 bases short and J 4 bases short, with 13 bases between. CDR3 length: 13 amino acids. In the original processing: Quantification of nucleated cells was approximated via reference gene primer amplification. This table comes from immunoSEQ multiplex PCR, and its TCRdb copy is limited to in-frame clones, with some not included. D and trimming were read from the DNA, whereas the V and J calls and clone size are those reported in that table. This table holds 250,000 or so clones, 70% to 90% found once.

The chain couples TRBV29-1 to TRBJ2-7, with TRBD1 as a possible D gene (5 bases). Sequencing was done on a sample of PBMCs or T cells enriched from blood (not recorded which). This TCR was recovered from a man aged 25 to 45 who had recovered from COVID-19. CDR3 residues: CSVEDKGKYEQYF. The CDR3 region has the DNA TGCAGCGTTGAGGACAAGGGGAAATACGAGCAGTACTTC.